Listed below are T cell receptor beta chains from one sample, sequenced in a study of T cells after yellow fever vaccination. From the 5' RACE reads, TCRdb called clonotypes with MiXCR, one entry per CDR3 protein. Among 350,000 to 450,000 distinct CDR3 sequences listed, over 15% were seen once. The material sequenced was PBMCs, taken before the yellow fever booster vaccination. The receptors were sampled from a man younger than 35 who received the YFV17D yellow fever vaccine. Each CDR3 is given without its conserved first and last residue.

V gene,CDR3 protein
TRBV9,ASSRQGWTGELF
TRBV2,ASSVQRQGAGELF
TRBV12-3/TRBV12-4,ASSLHRYGYT
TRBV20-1,SAAKRGGMETQY
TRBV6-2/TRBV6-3,ASRPGGPEAF
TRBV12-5,ASGLVPIGGQGYDEQY
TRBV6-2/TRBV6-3,ASSYRYNTEAF
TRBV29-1,SAFQGALETQY
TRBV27,ASSSGTAGPQH
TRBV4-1,ASSQRTGTPYEQY
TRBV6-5,ASSYLGGTQETQY
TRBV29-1,SVTPTGGRTDTQY
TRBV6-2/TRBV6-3,ATSRDFDPHNQPQH
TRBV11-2,ASSLTSGGFGKETQY
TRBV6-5,ASSSSGTGYGQPQH
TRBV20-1,SAREGRGVSWDEQF
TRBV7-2,ASSLRGPEQPQH
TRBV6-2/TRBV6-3,ASSYAVGGNQPQH
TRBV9,ASSVRRGPNQPQH
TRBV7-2,ASSNRGINTGELF
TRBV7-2,ASRLGGNSPLH
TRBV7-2,ASTTPALAGRDTQY
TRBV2,ASLSGGTEAF
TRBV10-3,AISEFMQPKNIQY
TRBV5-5,ASSLWGAGPSEKLF
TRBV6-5,ASSYSRDTTEAF
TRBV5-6,ASSFEEYSPNEQF
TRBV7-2,ASTTGRSATQY
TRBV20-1,SALRDGNQETQY
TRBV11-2,ASSNSWGGSNEKLF
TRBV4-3,ASSQEFIARSSYNEQF
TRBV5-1,ASSLSLGQSLDTQY
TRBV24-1,ATSEPAGGYT
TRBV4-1,ASSQAIVGGWANVLT
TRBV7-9,ASSSTATQETQY
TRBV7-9,ASSLANLADGQF
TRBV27,ASRGVLGAAPYEQY
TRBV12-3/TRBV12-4,ASSLFGSTNEKLF
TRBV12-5,ASGPIAGPGSTQY
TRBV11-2,ASSQDRVWETQY
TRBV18,ASSPQGGSTYEQY
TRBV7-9,ASSPPGSGELF
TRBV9,ASSVEGAGANVLT
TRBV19,ASSFGFWAVETQY